This T cell receptor beta chain was observed in a study of Tregs in tolerant kidney transplant recipients (dated by TCRdb to between 2018 and 2021). As for the study more broadly: Other Treg samples came from an approximately 3-day mixed lymphocyte reaction with belatacept, some followed by an approximately 5-day donor restimulation, before sorting recipient CD4+CD25+CD127- cells. Antibodies distinguished recipient from donor cells when sorting primary belatacept mixed lymphocyte reaction cultures. Before combined kidney and bone marrow transplantation, this study identified donor-specific regulatory T cells using TCRbeta sequencing and then followed those same cells after transplant. Several methods of expanding Tregs specific for an allogeneic donor were compared by TCRbeta repertoire sequencing in 3 healthy controls.

A word on this clone: What antigen it recognizes has not been identified. No much larger clone is present one base from it, and per-base qualities are unavailable.

Study-wide conclusions, independent of this receptor: Because the study included only a small number of patients, the results must be confirmed in larger populations and under other immunosuppression protocols. The most biologically relevant and donor-specific TCRbeta repertoire appeared to be identified by expanding Tregs with activated donor B cells. Biological reproducibility was not directly assessed, although technical replication error appeared to be minimal.

For TCRbeta CDR3 sequencing, genomic DNA from the sorted cells was extracted using the QIAGEN DNeasy Blood and Tissue Kit. High-throughput TCRbeta CDR3 sequencing, which included PCR amplification with bias correction and internal controls, was done commercially through immunoSEQ. Per the source publication's procedure: A unique productive TCRbeta sequence was defined by the CDR3 nucleotide sequence when primers matched, and otherwise by the CDR3 amino acid sequence together with the Vbeta and Jbeta genes. A sequence counted as donor-reactive if, in CFSE-low cells, the sequence had a frequency of at least 0.01% and was expanded at least 5-fold compared with unstimulated cells. Repertoire divergence was quantified by Jensen-Shannon divergence calculated from the top 100 TCRbeta sequences ranked by frequency. For any sample with multiple sequencing runs, sorting error was corrected in each run separately before the runs were pooled. Sourced from immuneACCESS, this table was stored by TCRdb with only in-frame sequences that have V and J called. A share of the clones is absent; for the studies checked, an unresolved V gene accounts for under half, and the remainder has no known explanation. The V and J calls and clone size were taken over from that table, and D and trimming were inferred from the DNA. The sample has approximately 30,000 clones on record, about 79% of them singletons. The ten largest clones take up around 2.1% of the sample.

Blood from healthy controls was obtained either from healthy volunteers or as purchased buffy coats. Healthy control blood was processed to PBMCs with a Ficoll density gradient and then cryopreserved, whereas patient PBMCs were collected both before and after transplant. The origin of this receptor is a human donor in good health. The sequenced sample consisted of Tregs from blood cultured with allogeneic cells.

At the DNA level, the sequence is TGTGCCAGCAGTTTTTTGGGACAGGGGTACAATGAGCAGTTCTTC. This encodes CASSFLGQGYNEQFF. The chain joins TRBV5-8 to TRBJ2-1; 10 middle bases align to TRBD1. V has 5 bases trimmed and J has 4 bases trimmed; junction bases matching no gene number 6. CDR3 length: 15 amino acids, cysteine to phenylalanine. The only DNA kept is the CDR3, 45 bases in frame from the first base. The germline V gene encodes CDR1 SGHTS and CDR2 YDEGEE. The full variable domain, completed from the reference TRBV5-8 and TRBJ2-1 proteins outside the CDR3, reads EAGVTQSPTHLIKTRGQQATLRCSPISGHTSVYWYQQALGLGLQFLLWYDEGEERNRGNFPPRFSGRQFPNYSSELNVNALELEDSALYLCASSFLGQGYNEQFFGPGTRLTVL.